What follows are 30 T cell receptor beta chains derived from one specimen sequenced in a study of vaccination and CD4 T cells after COVID-19 (dated by TCRdb to between 2021 and 2024). The treatment or condition label corresponds to: approximately 9-day PBMC culture with coronavirus spike peptide pools or control peptides (ViraFEST assay). Preparation of the library involved PCR. TCRdb names Illumina iSeq 100 as the instrument used. DNA from cultured CD4+ T cells underwent TCR sequencing with the Oncomine TCR Beta short-read assay at the Johns Hopkins FTIC core. Using fastp at Q25 and MiXCR, TCRdb reprocessed the public reads and kept productive beta chains. Merged by CDR3 protein, the rows form single entries marked with the most common genes and DNA. The sample includes approximately 17,000 distinct CDR3 sequences, with 45% to 65% observed a single time. The top ten constitute less than 20% of the sample.

Their antigens remain unidentified. The specimen was CD4+ T cells from blood, cultured in vitro, collected before SARS-CoV-2 vaccination. The receptors shown here come from a human donor who had recovered from COVID-19.

This clonotype has just one count. J is TRBJ1-5 and V is TRBV18; no definite D call. The germline V gene encodes CDR1 KGHSH and CDR2 LQKENI. CDR3 length: 13 residues. Trimming took off 3 bases at V and 1 base at J, with 4 bases between the two ends. In DNA form, the CDR3 reads TGTGCCAGCTCACCGGAGAGCAATCAGCCCCAGCATTTT. Its translation is CASSPESNQPQHF.

V gene TRBV6-2 or TRBV6-3 combines with J gene TRBJ1-1, with D tentatively TRBD1 (6 bases). V dropped 8 bases and J dropped 3 bases, with 16 bases sitting between them. The CDR3 runs to 14 residues. From germline, CDR1 is MNHEY and CDR2 SVGEGT. CDR3 sequence reads: CASGLPTGYTEAFF. The DNA for the CDR3 is TGTGCCAGCGGCCTCCCGACAGGTTACACTGAAGCTTTCTTT.

The CDR3 reads CASSYGGQGAYNEQFF. In nucleotides, the CDR3 is TGTGCCAGCAGTTACGGCGGCCAGGGGGCCTACAATGAGCAGTTCTTC. This chain connects TRBV6-5 to TRBJ2-1; TRBD1 aligns across 7 bases. The CDR3 is 16 residues long. Trimming cost V 2 bases and J 2 bases; bases outside gene matches: 6. CDR1 is MNHEY and CDR2 is SVGAGI in the germline V gene.

The table lists this clonotype with a few counts. The V call is TRBV20-1, the J call TRBJ1-1; no definite D call. CDR3 length equals 15 residues. The germline V gene encodes CDR1 DFQATT and CDR2 SNEGSKA (reference sequence). Trimming stripped 3 bases from V and 0 bases from J, with 14 bases between. Here the CDR3 DNA reads TGCAGTGCTAGTTGGCAGGACCAGATGAACACTGAAGCTTTCTTT. Translating it yields CSASWQDQMNTEAFF.

The chain uses TRBV5-8 and TRBJ2-5; D is perhaps TRBD1 or TRBD2 (5 bases each). V lost 1 base and J 2 bases, leaving 9 bases between the germline ends. This CDR3 spans 14 amino acids. Germline loops: CDR1 SGHTS, CDR2 YDEGEE. DNA for the CDR3: TGTGCCAGCAGCTTGAGGTGGGGGCAAGAGACCCAGTACTTC. Its protein is CASSLRWGQETQYF.

This chain joins TRBV19 and TRBJ1-5; TRBD1 matches at 10 bases. The CDR3 covers 17 residues. After removal of 6 bases from V and 0 bases from J, the junction contained 8 bases not matched to a gene. The germline V gene has CDR1 LNHDA and CDR2 SQIVND (reference sequence). The CDR3 here is CASRPRDRGLSNQPQHF. The CDR3, as DNA: TGTGCCAGTAGGCCCCGGGACAGGGGTCTTAGCAATCAGCCCCAGCATTTT.

CDR3 nucleotide sequence: TGTGCCACCAGTCCTGAGACGGGAGACACGAATACGCAGTATTTT. Translation gives CATSPETGDTNTQYF. V usage is TRBV15 and J usage is TRBJ2-3, with D maybe TRBD2 (6 bases). This CDR3 is 15 amino acids long. Trimming removed 6 bases at V and 7 bases at J, with 20 bases between. Germline V CDR1 and CDR2: LNHNV, YYDKDF (reference sequence).

V and J are TRBV6-4 and TRBJ2-3; D call uncertain. V gave up 3 bases and J gave up 3 bases, with 13 bases separating them. This CDR3 spans 15 amino acids. Germline V gene lookup returns CDR1 MRHNA and CDR2 SNTAGT. The CDR3 DNA follows: TGTGCCAGCAGTGAGTGGCTCCACGATACAGATACGCAGTATTTT. Protein product: CASSEWLHDTDTQYF.

This clonotype was observed once. The chain combines TRBV7-9 with TRBJ2-3, with D possibly TRBD1 on 5 matching bases. V was pared by 3 bases and J by 0 bases, with 10 bases between. Germline V gives CDR1 SEHNR, CDR2 FQNEAQ (reference sequence). This CDR3 region has 15 residues. Written as DNA, the CDR3 is TGTGCCAGCAGCTTTTCAGCAGGGAGCACAGATACGCAGTATTTT. Encoded protein: CASSFSAGSTDTQYF.

The rearrangement uses TRBV27 and TRBJ1-5; D might be TRBD1 (6 bases). The germline gives CDR1 MNHEY, CDR2 SMNVEV (reference sequence). V lost 6 bases and J 7 bases, leaving 13 bases between the germline ends. CDR3 length: 13 residues. CDR3 in amino acids: CASSSDSRQPQHF. The CDR3 DNA is TGTGCCAGCAGCTCGGACAGTCGCCAGCCCCAGCATTTT.

The rearrangement uses TRBV12-3 or TRBV12-4 and TRBJ1-2; 8 bases are a match to TRBD1. The length of the CDR3 is 16 residues. J was trimmed by 6 bases and V by 7 bases; bases with no gene match: 16. DNA of the CDR3: TGTGCCAGCACCGAGGACAGGGAGGGTTTTGCGGATGGCTACACCTTC. The encoded protein is CASTEDREGFADGYTF.

The rearrangement joins TRBV10-3 to TRBJ1-4, with a tentative D call TRBD1 (6 bases). The CDR3 loop spans 15 amino acids. Germline CDR1 is ENHRY and CDR2 is SYGVKD. V shed 5 bases and J shed 0 bases, with 10 bases lying between them. CDR3 DNA: TGTGCCATCAGTACCGGGACATCAACTAATGAAAAACTGTTTTTT. Amino acid sequence: CAISTGTSTNEKLFF.

This chain links TRBV6-5 with TRBJ2-5; the match to TRBD2 covers 9 bases. Trimming took 4 bases from V and 1 from J; bases not matched to a gene: 1. Germline CDR1 and CDR2: MNHEY and SVGAGI. The CDR3 runs 14 residues. The chain's CDR3 is CASSFSGSQETQYF. The CDR3 region has the DNA TGTGCCAGCAGTTTTAGCGGGAGCCAAGAGACCCAGTACTTC.

This clonotype was counted a few times. The genes are TRBV7-3 and TRBJ2-3; 7 bases align to TRBD1. CDR1 is SGHTA and CDR2 is FQGTGA in the germline V gene. The CDR3 loop spans 13 amino acids. Unmatched junction bases numbered 7, after V lost 8 bases and J lost 5 bases. The DNA for the CDR3 is TGTGCCAGCGGGCAGGGGGTAGGAGATACGCAGTATTTT. Translating it yields CASGQGVGDTQYF.

The rearrangement links TRBV11-2 to TRBJ1-2; D gene uncertain. Per germline, CDR1 SGHAT and CDR2 FQNNGV. The CDR3 length is 15 residues. Trimming removed 5 bases from V and 3 bases from J, with 16 bases in between. The CDR3 reads CASSPRTSAYYGYTF. CDR3 in DNA: TGTGCCAGCAGCCCAAGGACCTCAGCCTACTATGGCTACACCTTC.

The chain is built from TRBV20-1 and TRBJ2-3; D might be TRBD1 (6 bases). CDR1 and CDR2 from the germline V gene are DFQATT and SNEGSKA (reference sequence). Deletions cut 0 bases from V and 4 bases from J, with 11 bases between. The CDR3 contains 14 residues. CDR3 protein: CSARDPRGADTQYF. CDR3 sequence (DNA): TGCAGTGCTAGAGATCCCAGGGGAGCAGATACGCAGTATTTT.

This chain joins TRBV6-1 and TRBJ1-6, with D perhaps matching TRBD1 (6 bases). The CDR3 covers 14 residues. V lost 7 bases to trimming and J lost 7 bases, with 14 bases between them. Germline CDR1 is MNHNS and CDR2 is SASEGT. DNA of the CDR3: TGTGCCAGCATACTTACAGGGCACAATTCACCCCTCCACTTT. Protein: CASILTGHNSPLHF.

The genes are TRBV20-1 and TRBJ2-1, with D perhaps matching TRBD2 (6 bases). The CDR3 spans 13 residues. V shed 6 bases and J shed 9 bases, with 18 bases lying between them. Germline V gene data show CDR1 as DFQATT and CDR2 as SNEGSKA (reference sequence). DNA for the CDR3: TGCAGTGCCGTAACACTAGCATCGGGTGAGCAGTTCTTC. Its translation: CSAVTLASGEQFF.

The J gene is TRBJ2-3, the V gene TRBV6-1; no firm D call. Deletions cut 5 bases from V and 2 bases from J, with 11 bases between. CDR1 is MNHNS and CDR2 is SASEGT in the germline V gene. The CDR3 spans 14 residues. The CDR3 region is CASSPGPDTDTQYF. Here the CDR3 DNA reads TGTGCCAGCAGTCCCGGACCTGACACAGATACGCAGTATTTT.

The genes are TRBV10-3 and TRBJ2-1; no clear D. Germline CDR1 and CDR2: ENHRY and SYGVKD. The CDR3 consists of 14 residues. The germline V and J ends were trimmed by 5 bases and 5 bases, with 13 bases remaining between them. In nucleotides, the CDR3 is TGTGCCATCAGTATCCTAGGCGACGACAATGAGCAGTTCTTC. Translated: CAISILGDDNEQFF.

In this sample, this clonotype turned up once. The chain recombines TRBV11-3 with TRBJ2-2, with D perhaps TRBD1 (6 bases). CDR3 length: 17 amino acids. Trimming stripped 4 bases from V and 8 bases from J, with 23 bases between. Per the germline V gene, CDR1 is SGHNT and CDR2 is YENEEA. The CDR3 protein is CASSSSRVAGVKGELFF. CDR3 DNA: TGTGCCAGCAGCTCCTCCCGTGTGGCAGGGGTCAAGGGGGAGCTGTTTTTT. The whole variable domain, filled in from reference TRBV11-3 and TRBJ2-2, reads EAGVVQSPRYKIIEKKQPVAFWCNPISGHNTLYWYLQNLGQGPELLIRYENEEAVDDSQLPKDRFSAERLKGVDSTLKIQPAELGDSAVYLCASSSSRVAGVKGELFFGEGSRLTVL.

CDR3 sequence reads: CSAREVQGDGYTF. CDR3 in DNA: TGCAGTGCTAGAGAGGTTCAGGGGGATGGCTACACCTTC. The rearrangement links TRBV20-1 to TRBJ1-2; 7 bases are a match to TRBD1. This CDR3 contains 13 residues. Germline loops: CDR1 DFQATT, CDR2 SNEGSKA (reference sequence). Germline trimming cut 0 bases from V and 6 bases from J; bases unmatched to any gene: 4.

This sequence joins TRBV28 and TRBJ2-7; the D gene could be TRBD1 or TRBD2 (5 bases each). CDR1 and CDR2 (germline): MDHEN, SYDVKM. Trimming removed 9 bases from V and 1 base from J, with 25 bases in between. This CDR3 has 17 residues. CDR3 sequence reads: CASFPLTQMGESYEQYF. CDR3 bases: TGTGCCAGTTTCCCACTGACTCAAATGGGGGAGTCCTACGAGCAGTACTTC.

The J gene is TRBJ2-1, the V gene TRBV20-1, with TRBD2 matching 9 bases. Looked up from germline, CDR1 is DFQATT and CDR2 is SNEGSKA (reference sequence). The CDR3 runs to 16 residues. V shed 2 bases and J 5 bases; nucleotides not matched to a gene: 10. This chain's CDR3 is CSARPVAGGSHNEQFF. The CDR3 coding sequence is TGCAGTGCTAGACCCGTGGCGGGAGGGTCCCACAATGAGCAGTTCTTC.

V is TRBV5-1 and J is TRBJ1-1, with D uncertain. The CDR3 spans 14 residues. Germline CDR1 is SGHRS and CDR2 is YFSETQ. The ends were cut back, 0 bases at V and 3 bases at J, with 9 bases in the middle. CDR3 in amino acids: CASSLVPGDTEAFF. The DNA for the CDR3 is TGCGCCAGCAGCTTGGTTCCAGGCGACACTGAAGCTTTCTTT.

The chain couples TRBV28 to TRBJ1-6; 9 bases are shared with TRBD1. Germline V gives CDR1 MDHEN, CDR2 SYDVKM. This CDR3 has 18 amino acids. V shed 4 bases, J shed 1 base, and the junction held 8 bases outside the gene matches. The CDR3 sequence is CASSSASGQGSYNSPLHF. The DNA of the CDR3 is TGTGCCAGCAGTTCCGCTTCGGGACAGGGATCCTATAATTCACCCCTCCACTTT.

The gene calls are TRBV27 and TRBJ2-2; no reliable D call. The V end was cut by 3 bases, the J end by 1 base, with 6 bases between. This CDR3 comprises 14 residues. The germline gives CDR1 MNHEY, CDR2 SMNVEV (reference sequence). CDR3 in DNA: TGTGCCAGCAGTTTGGAAGTGAACACCGGGGAGCTGTTTTTT. This translates into CASSLEVNTGELFF.

The V and J genes are TRBV29-1 and TRBJ2-5, with 8 nucleotides matching TRBD2. The CDR3 covers 15 residues. Germline loops: CDR1 SQVTM, CDR2 ANQGSEA. J lost 4 bases, V lost 5 bases, and 12 bases had no gene match. CDR3 residues: CSVPGGTGSGETQYF. The CDR3 DNA follows: TGCAGCGTTCCGGGAGGGACCGGTAGCGGAGAGACCCAGTACTTC.

This clonotype has just a few counts. The chain uses TRBV6-5 and TRBJ2-5; no clear D gene. The CDR3 is made up of 14 amino acids. V gave up 0 bases and J gave up 1 base, with 6 bases separating them. CDR1 is MNHEY, CDR2 SVGAGI, per germline. This CDR3 reads CASSYSHLQETQYF. The CDR3 region has the DNA TGTGCCAGCAGTTACTCACACCTCCAAGAGACCCAGTACTTC.

This rearrangement joins TRBV10-1 to TRBJ2-2, with D unclear. Trimming removed 0 bases at V and 5 bases at J, with 4 bases between. This CDR3 contains 13 residues. CDR1 is WNHNN and CDR2 is SYGVQD in the germline V gene (reference sequence). CDR3 amino acids: CASSESRTGELFF. The CDR3 nucleotides are TGCGCCAGCAGTGAGTCCAGGACCGGGGAGCTGTTTTTT.